A selection of T cell receptor beta chains follows, all from one sample in a study of shared clonotypes between healthy human individuals. Profiling relied on immunoSEQ multiplex PCR, and the TCRdb table lists in-frame clones only, not all of them. The profile shows over a million clones, about 75% of them singletons. Sequenced input: memory CD4+ T cells sorted from blood. Every receptor here comes from a man aged 18 to 35 in good health. Both conserved end residues are part of each CDR3. D genes are given only for firm matches. The size entry is marked missing in some rows and otherwise reads once, few, many or a size class.

v_gene	d_gene	j_gene	abundance	CDR3aa	CDR3nt
TRBV7-9	TRBD1	TRBJ1-1	-	CASSPVVGPGGTEAFF	TGTGCCAGCAGCCCCGTTGTTGGGCCAGGGGGGACTGAAGCTTTCTTT
TRBV7-2	-	TRBJ2-3	-	CASSLALGSTDTQYF	TGTGCCAGCAGCTTAGCGCTGGGCAGCACAGATACGCAGTATTTT
TRBV6-1	-	TRBJ2-1	-	CASRSGSSKANEQFF	TGTGCCAGCAGGAGCGGGTCTAGCAAAGCCAATGAGCAGTTCTTC
TRBV2	TRBD2	TRBJ2-5	-	CASSGGGQKETQYF	TGTGCCAGCAGTGGGGGAGGGCAGAAAGAGACCCAGTACTTC
TRBV4-2	TRBD2	TRBJ2-7	-	CASSQVGGEQYF	TGTGCCAGCAGCCAAGTGGGAGGGGAGCAGTACTTC
TRBV7-9	TRBD1	TRBJ2-2	-	CASSDRVGGELFF	TGTGCCAGCAGCGACAGGGTCGGCGGGGAGCTGTTTTTT
TRBV6-5	TRBD1	TRBJ2-3	once	CASSTGAQGTVTQYF	TGTGCCAGCAGTACTGGGGCCCAGGGGACAGTTACGCAGTATTTT
TRBV5-8	TRBD1	TRBJ2-2	-	CASTGQENTGELFF	TGTGCCAGTACGGGACAGGAGAACACCGGGGAGCTGTTTTTT
TRBV4-1	TRBD2	TRBJ2-7	-	CASSQGLARAYEQYF	TGCGCCAGCAGCCAAGGACTAGCGAGGGCCTACGAGCAGTACTTC
TRBV7-9	TRBD2	TRBJ2-3	-	CASSSGTSGRTDTQYF	TGTGCCAGCAGCTCCGGGACTAGCGGGAGGACAGATACGCAGTATTTT
TRBV7-6	-	TRBJ2-1	-	CASSLGPLVSSYNEQFF	TGTGCCAGCAGCTTAGGCCCTCTAGTTAGCTCCTACAATGAGCAGTTCTTC
TRBV14	-	TRBJ2-5	-	CASSQVRETQYF	TGTGCCAGCAGCCAAGTTCGGGAGACCCAGTACTTC
TRBV7-9	TRBD2	TRBJ2-5	-	CASRPSGRGQETQYF	TGTGCCAGCAGACCTAGCGGGAGGGGACAAGAGACCCAGTACTTC
TRBV30	-	TRBJ1-4	-	CAWNGQGGEKLFF	TGTGCCTGGAACGGGCAGGGCGGTGAAAAACTGTTTTTT
TRBV19	-	TRBJ2-3	-	CASSMWGASTDTQYF	TGTGCCAGTAGTATGTGGGGGGCTAGCACAGATACGCAGTATTTT
TRBV27	-	TRBJ1-6	-	CASSFVPNYNSPLHF	TGTGCCAGCAGTTTTGTGCCCAACTATAATTCACCCCTCCACTTT
TRBV5-6	TRBD2	TRBJ2-5	many	CASSLGTSGGGETQYF	TGTGCCAGCAGCTTGGGGACTAGCGGAGGGGGAGAGACCCAGTACTTC